The source of this T cell receptor (beta chain) is a study of breast tumors, draining lymph nodes, adjacent tissues. The table lists this clonotype with many counts. Its antigen remains unidentified. From the multiplex PCR reads, TCRdb called clonotypes with MiXCR, one entry per CDR3 protein. The sample includes about 130,000 distinct CDR3 sequences, about 20% of them seen just once. Samples came from axillary lymph nodes draining the breast cancer. V lost 4 bases, J lost 3 bases, and 10 bases lay in between. The CDR3 has 13 amino acids. Germline V gene lookup returns CDR1 LGHDT and CDR2 YNNKEL (reference sequence). Points from the study as a whole: Findings are consistent with lymph node origin and intratumoral expansion of most tumor T cells. Tumor TCR diversity was below lymph nodes but above nontumor tissue. Compared with basal-like, luminal-like tumors shared significantly more repertoire with nontumor tissue.

The clonotype originates from a female donor with breast cancer. Some clones in this sample may be carry-over from other donors' samples. Sequencing was done on a sample of axillary lymph node tissue. The chain links TRBV3-1 to TRBJ2-7; weak D call: TRBD1 (6 bases). In DNA, the CDR3 is TGTGCCAGCAGCCCTACAGGGCTCTACGAGCAGTACTTC. Its translation: CASSPTGLYEQYF.